A selection of T cell receptor beta chains follows, all from one sample in a study of T cell responses to AZD1222 COVID-19 vaccine. Using immunoSEQ multiplex PCR, the repertoire was profiled, and TCRdb retains in-frame clones only, with some absent. The sample carries about 140,000 clones, 91% recorded once. The sample in question was peripheral blood, obtained on day 0 of AZD1222 vaccination. These receptors were taken from an adult in good health. CDR3s include the opening cysteine and the closing phenylalanine or tryptophan. The order of the fields is CDR3 DNA, CDR3 protein, clone size, J gene, V gene, D gene. The D gene is left open where the match is weak. Some rows mark clone size as missing; the rest say once, few, many or name a class of expanded clone.

TGTGCCACCAGCAGAGGGTCACTCAATGAGCAGTTCTTC	CATSRGSLNEQFF	.	TRBJ2-1	TRBV15	.
TGTGCCAGCAGCCTAGCGGGAGATACGCAGTATTTT	CASSLAGDTQYF	once	TRBJ2-3	TRBV6-2/TRBV6-3	TRBD2
TGTGCCAGCAGCTCCGGGGACAGGGAAGGCGAAAAACTGTTTTTT	CASSSGDREGEKLFF	once	TRBJ1-4	TRBV13	TRBD1
TGCGCCAGCAATTCAGGACTGATGATGAATTCACCCCTCCACTTT	CASNSGLMMNSPLHF	.	TRBJ1-6	TRBV10-2	.
TGTGCCAGCAGCCAGGGGTATGACCGGACCCAGTACTTC	CASSQGYDRTQYF	.	TRBJ2-5	TRBV7-2	.
TGTGCCAGCAGTGCACGGGGCAGGGGAAACTATGGCTACACCTTC	CASSARGRGNYGYTF	.	TRBJ1-2	TRBV28	.
TGTGCCAGCAGCCAGACAGACAGACTATTGAACACTGAAGCTTTCTTT	CASSQTDRLLNTEAFF	.	TRBJ1-1	TRBV4-2	.
TGTGCTAGTGGTTTGGTACTAGCGGGGGGCCTCGGGACCCAGTACTTC	CASGLVLAGGLGTQYF	once	TRBJ2-5	TRBV12-5	TRBD2
TGTGCCAGTAGTAAGACGGGACAGGGGTATAATTCACCCCTCCACTTT	CASSKTGQGYNSPLHF	.	TRBJ1-6	TRBV19	TRBD1
TGTGCCAGCAGTTACGGGCGGAACTACGAGCAGTACTTC	CASSYGRNYEQYF	.	TRBJ2-7	TRBV6-5	.
TGTGCCAGCAGTCGACAAGGAGGACAGACCCAGTACTTC	CASSRQGGQTQYF	.	TRBJ2-5	TRBV27	.
TGTGCCAGCCATTATGCAGGGGGCAATGAGCAGTTCTTC	CASHYAGGNEQFF	.	TRBJ2-1	TRBV27	TRBD1
TGTGCCATCTCCCGGGGGGAGGGTCGGTATGAGCAGTTCTTC	CAISRGEGRYEQFF	.	TRBJ2-1	TRBV10-3	TRBD2
TGTGCCAGCAGCTTAGATCCGGGCTGGAACACTGAAGCTTTCTTT	CASSLDPGWNTEAFF	.	TRBJ1-1	TRBV7-9	.
TGCGCCAGCAGCCTTGACAGGGACACCGGGGAGCTGTTTTTT	CASSLDRDTGELFF	.	TRBJ2-2	TRBV5-1	TRBD1
TGTGCCAGCAGGAAGGGGTGGGGCACTGAAGCTTTCTTT	CASRKGWGTEAFF	.	TRBJ1-1	TRBV12-3/TRBV12-4	.
TGTGCCACCCACGTCGTCCCAGGGCCGGGGGCAGGCTATGGCTACACCTTC	CATHVVPGPGAGYGYTF	.	TRBJ1-2	TRBV24-1	.
TGTGCCAGCAGCCGGAAGGGACAGGGCGGGGAGACCCAGTACTTC	CASSRKGQGGETQYF	.	TRBJ2-5	TRBV7-3	TRBD1
TGTGCCAGCAGCCAGGGGGGCAGGGACTATGGCTACACCTTC	CASSQGGRDYGYTF	few	TRBJ1-2	TRBV14	.
TGTGCCAGCAGCTCACCGGAGGTCGCCTATGGCTACACCTTC	CASSSPEVAYGYTF	.	TRBJ1-2	TRBV11-2	.
TGTGCCAGCAGTTACTCTCCCGGGACAGCTGAAGCTTTCTTT	CASSYSPGTAEAFF	.	TRBJ1-1	TRBV6-2/TRBV6-3	TRBD1
TGCGCCAGCAGCCAAGAGGCGTCCTATAATTCACCCCTCCACTTT	CASSQEASYNSPLHF	.	TRBJ1-6	TRBV4-3	.
TGTGCCAGCAGTCCCTTGACTTGGGGGGTCAACTATGGCTACACCTTC	CASSPLTWGVNYGYTF	.	TRBJ1-2	TRBV27	.
TGTGCCAGCAGCCGCCGGGTCGGAGAGACCCAGTACTTC	CASSRRVGETQYF	.	TRBJ2-5	TRBV12-3/TRBV12-4	.
TGTGCCATCAGTGAGTCCCCAAGGTCCACCGGGGAGCTGTTTTTT	CAISESPRSTGELFF	.	TRBJ2-2	TRBV10-3	.
TGTGCCAGCAGCCAAGGAGTGAGGGCAAACACTGAAGCTTTCTTT	CASSQGVRANTEAFF	.	TRBJ1-1	TRBV4-2	.
TGCGCCAGCAACACTGAAGCTTTCTTT	CASNTEAFF	.	TRBJ1-1	TRBV10-2	.
TGTGCCAGCAGCTTACTGAATCAGCCCCAGCATTTT	CASSLLNQPQHF	.	TRBJ1-5	TRBV6-6	.
TGTGCCATCAGGGGTCTAGCGGAGGAGACCCAGTACTTC	CAIRGLAEETQYF	.	TRBJ2-5	TRBV10-3	TRBD2
TGTGCCAGCTGGGCTGCCTACGAGCAGTACTTC	CASWAAYEQYF	.	TRBJ2-7	TRBV6-5	.
TGCAGCGTCGAGGGATCGGTCACTGAAGCTTTCTTT	CSVEGSVTEAFF	.	TRBJ1-1	TRBV29-1	.
TGTGCCAGCACACTCCAGGGTGGACAGCCCCAGCATTTT	CASTLQGGQPQHF	.	TRBJ1-5	TRBV7-2	.
TGTGCCAGCAGCTGGGCCTCGCGGAACTATGGCTACACCTTC	CASSWASRNYGYTF	.	TRBJ1-2	TRBV14	.
TGTGCCAGCAGCTTTCAGGCCTACGAGCAGTACTTC	CASSFQAYEQYF	.	TRBJ2-7	TRBV5-6	.
TGCGCCAGCAGCCAGGGGACGGGTGGCTATGGCTACACCTTC	CASSQGTGGYGYTF	.	TRBJ1-2	TRBV4-1	.
TGTGCCAGCAGCCCCGGAGCATGGGGGCAATCAGATACGCAGTATTTT	CASSPGAWGQSDTQYF	.	TRBJ2-3	TRBV11-3	.
TGTGCCAGCCTGACGGACAGGGGCTACGAGCAGTACTTC	CASLTDRGYEQYF	.	TRBJ2-7	TRBV27	TRBD1
TGCAGTGCCAGTAGGGGTTCGCGTGAAGCTTTCTTT	CSASRGSREAFF	.	TRBJ1-1	TRBV20-1	.
TGTGCCAGCAGTCCCTTCAAGGGGGGGGCGCGGGGCTACACCTTC	CASSPFKGGARGYTF	.	TRBJ1-2	TRBV6-6	.
TGCGCCAGCAGCCAATTAACGGGGGACCCCGGGGAGCTGTTTTTT	CASSQLTGDPGELFF	.	TRBJ2-2	TRBV4-3	.
TGTGCCAGTAGCCGGGACATTAACTATGGCTACACCTTC	CASSRDINYGYTF	.	TRBJ1-2	TRBV19	.
TGTGCCAGCAGCCCAGGGACAGACGCCGCCTACGAGCAGTACTTC	CASSPGTDAAYEQYF	few	TRBJ2-7	TRBV11-1	TRBD1
TGTGCCTGGGGACCGGACTTAAGCTATGGCTACACCTTC	CAWGPDLSYGYTF	.	TRBJ1-2	TRBV30	.
TGCAGCGTTGATGGACAGAACACAGATACGCAGTATTTT	CSVDGQNTDTQYF	.	TRBJ2-3	TRBV29-1	.
TGTGCCAGTAACAGACAGGGCATGGGACTAGCGGGCCTTGGCTCCTACAATGAGCAGTTCTTC	CASNRQGMGLAGLGSYNEQFF	.	TRBJ2-1	TRBV19	TRBD2
TGTGCCAGCAGTGAGTCCGGCTCTGGAAACACCATATATTTT	CASSESGSGNTIYF	.	TRBJ1-3	TRBV6-4	.
TGTGCCACCACCTCAGGGGGGGATGGCTACACCTTC	CATTSGGDGYTF	once	TRBJ1-2	TRBV24-1	TRBD1
TGTGCCAGCAGCCAAACCCAGGGTATGAACACTGAAGCTTTCTTT	CASSQTQGMNTEAFF	.	TRBJ1-1	TRBV28	.
TGTGCCAGCACCTTCTCGTTGGGGAGAGGGGAAGAGACCCAGTACTTC	CASTFSLGRGEETQYF	.	TRBJ2-5	TRBV7-2	.
TGTGCCAGCAGCTTAGGCTCCATCTCACCCCTCCACTTT	CASSLGSISPLHF	once	TRBJ1-6	TRBV11-3	.
TGTGCCAGCAGTTTACACGGGTCCTACGAGCAGTACTTC	CASSLHGSYEQYF	.	TRBJ2-7	TRBV27	.
TGTGCCAGCAGTCCGACAGCGACCGAGCAGTACTTC	CASSPTATEQYF	once	TRBJ2-7	TRBV6-2/TRBV6-3	.
TGTGCTAGTGGTTCCCTCCGGGACAGAGAGAACACTGAAGCTTTCTTT	CASGSLRDRENTEAFF	.	TRBJ1-1	TRBV12-5	TRBD1
TGTGCCAGCAGTTTGATGAACACTGAAGCTTTCTTT	CASSLMNTEAFF	.	TRBJ1-1	TRBV12-3/TRBV12-4	.
TGCGCCAGCAGCCAAGGGGACAGGGATGGCTATGGCTACACCTTC	CASSQGDRDGYGYTF	.	TRBJ1-2	TRBV4-1	TRBD1